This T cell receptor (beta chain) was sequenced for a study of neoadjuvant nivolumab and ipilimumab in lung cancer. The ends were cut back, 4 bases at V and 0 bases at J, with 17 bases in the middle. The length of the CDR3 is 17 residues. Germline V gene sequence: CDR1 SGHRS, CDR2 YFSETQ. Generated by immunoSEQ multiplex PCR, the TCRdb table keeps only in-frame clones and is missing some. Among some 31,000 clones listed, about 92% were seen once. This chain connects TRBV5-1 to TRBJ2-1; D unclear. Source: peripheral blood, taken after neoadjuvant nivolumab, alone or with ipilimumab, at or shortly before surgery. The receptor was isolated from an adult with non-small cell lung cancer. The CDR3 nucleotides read TGCGCCAGCAGCCGTGATCTGGCGCTTAGCTCCTACAATGAGCAGTTCTTC. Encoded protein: CASSRDLALSSYNEQFF.